This TCR beta chain was observed in a study of blood T cell repertoires in COVID-19 (dated by TCRdb to 2018 to 2020). As for the study more broadly: Collaborator samples came from the United States, Italy and Spain and covered acute and convalescent phases of COVID-19. The prospective study material was composed of cDNA or gDNA derived from T cells, B-cell-depleted T cells, or PBMCs. Subjects who had been exposed to COVID-19, were actively infected with it, or had recovered from it provided the deeply sampled blood TCRbeta repertoires that made up the dataset. A freely available public database, intended as a resource for researchers studying the immune response to SARS-CoV-2, is where the repertoires were released. The samples were drawn from the first 160 participants of the ongoing ImmuneRACE study and from 1,200 or so subjects provided by 6 global collaborators. The sample metadata nearly always contained a de-identified subject ID, COVID-19 status, age in years and sex. Where available, HLA class I and class II types were obtained from metadata supplied by the sample provider rather than from assay-based typing. The paper as a whole reports these results and caveats: Clinical and demographic metadata were provided uncurated, with the amount varying by source and participant.

Enrolling through a virtual design, the prospective study's participants ranged in age from roughly 18 to 90 years and lived across roughly 23 United States geographic areas. Cohort assignment in the prospective study relied on participant-reported clinical history from a screening survey and a study questionnaire. Recovered participants in ImmuneRACE Cohort 3 were defined by two consecutive negative NP/OP PCR tests, clearance by a healthcare professional, or resolution of symptoms. In the prospective study, mobile phlebotomists collected whole blood, serum and a nasopharyngeal or oropharyngeal swab from each participant. Additional blood draws and questionnaires over a 2-month period could optionally be provided by prospective study participants. Prospective study blood samples were shipped either frozen or at room temperature before DNA extraction. V gives up 2 bases and J gives up 7 bases, and the segment between their germline ends measures 6 bases. Via the germline V gene (reference sequence), CDR1 is LGHDT and CDR2 YNNKEL. Taken from cysteine to phenylalanine, the CDR3 has 12 residues. The only DNA kept is the CDR3, 36 bases in frame from the first base.

Turning to this clone: The antigen it binds to is not known. No base quality values were provided; no much bigger clone lies one nucleotide off.

TCRbeta CDR3 regions were amplified from genomic DNA by means of the immunoSEQ Assay, a bias-controlled multiplex PCR. Turning to the authors' computational methods: Nucleated cell counts per sample were estimated from amplification of reference gene primers within the assay. To quantify the absolute abundance of each unique TCRbeta CDR3 rearrangement, sequence reads were collapsed and filtered. For each sample, productive Simpson clonality was calculated by taking the square root of Simpson's diversity index across productive rearrangements. Imported from immuneACCESS, the table was reduced by TCRdb to in-frame sequences with V and J called. These copies leave out some clones; in studies compared against another copy, an unresolved V gene accounts for under half, and the cause of the remainder is not known. The DNA gave D and trimming, while V, J and clone size come from that table. The sample profile shows approximately 350,000 clones; roughly four fifths of them were found once. The top ten clonotypes cover less than 6% of the sample.

The TCR sequence derives from a woman aged 50 to 65 who had recovered from COVID-19. Sequencing was carried out using PBMCs or T cells enriched from blood (not recorded which). The chain couples TRBV3-1 (or the pseudogene TRBV3-2) to TRBJ2-1; the D gene is not confidently resolved. The CDR3 is CASSQYGNEQFF. The DNA is as follows: TGTGCCAGCAGCCAATACGGGAATGAGCAGTTCTTC.